This T cell receptor (beta chain) was found in a study of blood T cell repertoires in COVID-19 (TCRdb year 2020). About the investigation overall: Samples covering the acute and convalescent phases of COVID-19 were provided by collaborators in the United States, Italy and Spain. The material from the prospective study consisted of cDNA or gDNA derived from T cells, B-cell-depleted T cells, or PBMCs. The dataset comprised deeply sampled blood TCRbeta repertoires from subjects exposed to, actively infected with, or recovered from COVID-19. A freely available public database, intended as a resource for researchers studying the immune response to SARS-CoV-2, is where the repertoires were released. Samples came from the ongoing ImmuneRACE study (first 160 participants) plus 1,254 subjects from 6 global collaborators. The sample metadata nearly always contained a de-identified subject ID, COVID-19 status, age in years and sex. Where available, HLA class I and class II types were obtained from metadata supplied by the sample provider rather than from assay-based typing.

The table lists this clone with a few counts. Its antigen remains undetermined. There are no base qualities to consult, and no much larger clone falls within one base. In the prospective study, participants were roughly 18 to 100 years old, resided in around 25 geographic areas of the United States, and were enrolled through a virtual design. In the prospective study, participants were assigned to cohorts based on the clinical history participants reported in a screening survey and a study questionnaire. Each participant in the prospective study had whole blood, serum and a nasopharyngeal or oropharyngeal swab collected by mobile phlebotomists. Prospective study participants could optionally give additional blood draws and questionnaires over an approximately two-month period. Blood samples from the prospective study were shipped frozen or at room temperature prior to DNA extraction. The immunoSEQ Assay, a bias-controlled multiplex PCR, was used to amplify TCRbeta CDR3 regions from genomic DNA. The authors' pipeline ran thus. Nucleated cell counts per sample were estimated from amplification of reference gene primers within the assay. Sequence reads were collapsed and filtered to measure the absolute abundance of every unique TCRbeta CDR3 rearrangement. For each sample, productive Simpson clonality was calculated as the square root of Simpson's diversity index over productive rearrangements. TCRdb took over this immuneACCESS table, retaining in-frame rearrangements with V and J assigned. Such tables are incomplete; in checked studies, under half of the missing clones stem from an unresolved V gene, and the remainder is unexplained. That table supplies the V and J calls and clone size; D and trimming were determined from the DNA. For this sample the table gives around 320,000 clones, of which 90% were detected only once. The ten largest clonotypes hold approximately 4% of the sample.

The study at large found these results: The amount of clinical and demographic metadata varied by source and participant and was provided uncurated.

V lost 3 bases and J lost 7 bases; the stretch between them is 7 bases long. Including cysteine and phenylalanine, the CDR3 has 12 amino acids. Solely the CDR3 DNA is kept, with 36 bases framed from the first base. Reading the germline V gene (reference sequence) gives CDR1 MNHEY and CDR2 SMNVEV. This chain is built from TRBV27 and TRBJ2-1, with the D gene too uncertain to name. The specimen was PBMCs or T cells enriched from blood (not recorded which). The clonotype comes from a woman aged 18-29 years with acute COVID-19. CDR3 reads: CASSFNTNEQFF. DNA sequence: TGTGCCAGCAGTTTTAACACAAATGAGCAGTTCTTC.